The 20 T cell receptor beta chains below all came from one sample that was sequenced in a study of blood T cell repertoires in COVID-19 (dated by TCRdb to the early 2020s). Library construction relied on the immunoSEQ multiplex PCR assay. TCRdb's version of the immuneACCESS table is confined to in-frame rearrangements and falls short of the full clone set. An unresolved V gene accounts for under half of the shortfall where checked; the remainder is of unknown origin. Recorded for this sample are about 80,000 clones; 82% of them occurred a single time. The ten largest clones capture about an eighth of the sample. Material: peripheral blood. The receptor source for this set is a man of 80 years or more with acute or convalescent COVID-19.

This rearrangement joins TRBV7-9 to TRBJ1-5; D is ambiguous. Trimming removed 4 bases at V and 3 bases at J, with 10 bases between. CDR1 SEHNR and CDR2 FQNEAQ come from the germline V gene (reference sequence). The CDR3 has 14 residues. As DNA, the CDR3 is TGTGCCAGCAGCTCTAGCTGGGACAATCAGCCCCAGCATTTT. This encodes CASSSSWDNQPQHF.

The V and J genes are TRBV19 and TRBJ1-2; 8 positions agree with TRBD1. Germline CDR1 LNHDA, CDR2 SQIVND (reference sequence). Losses at the gene ends were 6 bases for V and 4 bases for J; bases not matched to a gene: 10. The CDR3 runs to 15 residues. CDR3 DNA sequence: TGTGCCAGTAGACACGGACAGGGATTAACCTATGGCTACACCTTC. It yields the protein CASRHGQGLTYGYTF.

The rearrangement links TRBV19 to TRBJ1-3, with a possible D match to TRBD1 (6 bases). CDR1 is LNHDA, CDR2 SQIVND, per germline (reference sequence). This CDR3 has 14 amino acids. The V end was cut by 1 base, the J end by 5 bases, with 9 bases between. As DNA, the CDR3 is TGTGCCAGTAGTATAGCAGGGGTGAGAAACACCATATATTTT. Encoded protein: CASSIAGVRNTIYF.

This rearrangement joins TRBV4-1 to TRBJ2-5; the D gene is possibly TRBD2 (6 bases). The germline V gene encodes CDR1 MGHRA and CDR2 YSYEKL. V was trimmed by 1 base and J by 1 base, leaving 10 bases between them. This CDR3 is built from 15 residues. The CDR3 coding sequence is TGCGCCAGCAGCCAAGCGCGGGGTCCCCAAGAGACCCAGTACTTC. This codes for CASSQARGPQETQYF.

The rearrangement uses TRBV4-2 and TRBJ2-2; D is unresolved. The CDR3 is 15 residues long. The germline V gene encodes CDR1 LGHNA and CDR2 YNFKEQ. Trimming pared 0 bases from V and 3 bases from J, leaving 8 bases between. In DNA, the CDR3 is TGTGCCAGCAGCCAAGATAGCCTCTACACCGGGGAGCTGTTTTTT. Translating it yields CASSQDSLYTGELFF.

The CDR3: CASSRGGSEKLFF. The CDR3 nucleotides read TGTGCCAGCAGCCGTGGGGGGAGTGAAAAACTGTTTTTT. This chain connects TRBV3-1 (or the pseudogene TRBV3-2) to TRBJ1-4, with D perhaps matching TRBD1 (5 bases). The CDR3 runs to 13 residues. The V end was cut by 4 bases, the J end by 7 bases, with 10 bases between. CDR1 is LGHDT, CDR2 YNNKEL, per germline (reference sequence).

The chain couples TRBV18 to TRBJ2-1; tentative D call: TRBD2 (6 bases). The length of the CDR3 is 15 residues. V was trimmed by 3 bases and J by 9 bases, leaving 18 bases between them. Per the germline V gene, CDR1 is KGHSH and CDR2 is LQKENI. The DNA of the CDR3 is TGTGCCAGCTCACCGGTAGGCGGGGTAGGAGGTGAGCAGTTCTTC. It encodes CASSPVGGVGGEQFF.

The V call is TRBV5-6, the J call TRBJ2-3, with 10 bases aligning to TRBD2. Germline CDR1 is SGHDT and CDR2 is YYEEEE. Losses at the gene ends were 4 bases for V and 5 bases for J; bases not matched to a gene: 7. This CDR3 is built from 15 residues. The CDR3 DNA is TGTGCCAGCAGCCCAGCGGGGGGGCGGGTAGATACGCAGTATTTT. Amino acid sequence: CASSPAGGRVDTQYF.

The gene calls are TRBV24-1 and TRBJ2-5; weak D call: TRBD1 (5 bases). The germline V gene encodes CDR1 KGHDR and CDR2 SFDVKD. V lost 0 bases and J lost 4, with 8 bases in between. The CDR3 consists of 14 residues. This chain's CDR3 is CATSDLWGRETQYF. The DNA for the CDR3 is TGTGCCACCAGTGATTTGTGGGGCCGAGAGACCCAGTACTTC.

The chain links TRBV12-3 or TRBV12-4 to TRBJ1-1; D unclear. The germline V and J ends were trimmed by 2 bases and 1 base, with 5 bases remaining between them. The CDR3 runs to 13 residues. The CDR3 DNA reads TGTGCCAGCAGTTTACGGGAGAACACTGAAGCTTTCTTT. It encodes CASSLRENTEAFF.

The rearrangement joins TRBV19 to TRBJ1-1; no reliable D call. This CDR3 contains 14 residues. Trimming pared 5 bases from V and 0 bases from J, leaving 10 bases between. Per the germline V gene, CDR1 is LNHDA and CDR2 is SQIVND (reference sequence). CDR3 DNA: TGTGCCAGTAGTGGACTAGCCATGAACACTGAAGCTTTCTTT. This translates into CASSGLAMNTEAFF.

The table lists this clone with a few counts. This chain joins TRBV7-9 and TRBJ1-4, with 9 bases identical to TRBD1. Losses at the gene ends were 1 base for V and 2 bases for J; bases not matched to a gene: 8. Germline values: CDR1 SEHNR, CDR2 FQNEAQ (reference sequence). The CDR3 consists of 18 residues. The chain's CDR3 is CASSLVRTGDDTNEKLFF. CDR3 bases: TGTGCCAGCAGCTTAGTAAGGACAGGGGACGACACTAATGAAAAACTGTTTTTT. Supplemented by reference TRBV7-9 and TRBJ1-4, the full variable domain reads DTGVSQNPRHKITKRGQNVTFRCDPISEHNRLYWYRQTLGQGPEFLTYFQNEAQLEKSRLLSDRFSAERPKGSFSTLEIQRTEQGDSAMYLCASSLVRTGDDTNEKLFFGSGTQLSVL.

V and J are TRBV30 and TRBJ2-5, with unresolved D. V lost 3 bases and J 1 base, leaving 6 bases between the germline ends. Germline CDR1 reads GTSNPN; CDR2 reads SVGIG (reference sequence). The CDR3 has 12 amino acids. This chain's CDR3 is CAWRRLQETQYF. Here the CDR3 DNA reads TGTGCCTGGAGGCGGCTCCAAGAGACCCAGTACTTC.

CDR3 residues: CASSGGGDTQYF. The CDR3, as DNA: TGTGCTAGTAGTGGGGGGGGAGATACGCAGTATTTT. The chain links TRBV12-5 to TRBJ2-3, with 7 bases matching TRBD2. Trimming cost V 8 bases and J 5 bases; bases outside gene matches: 4. CDR3 length equals 12 residues. Germline-derived CDR1 and CDR2 are LGHNT and FRNRAP.

The gene calls are TRBV29-1 and TRBJ1-6; no reliable D call. Trimming left V 5 bases short and J 8 bases short, with 13 bases between. Germline V CDR1 and CDR2: SQVTM, ANQGSEA. CDR3 length equals 13 residues. This chain's CDR3 is CSVLPDQDSPLHF. The CDR3 DNA sequence: TGCAGCGTTTTGCCGGATCAGGATTCACCCCTCCACTTT. The full variable domain, its missing parts supplied by reference TRBV29-1 and TRBJ1-6, is SAVISQKPSRDICQRGTSLTIQCQVDSQVTMMFWYRQQPGQSLTLIATANQGSEATYESGFVIDKFPISRPNLTFSTLTVSNMSPEDSSIYLCSVLPDQDSPLHFGNGTRLTVT.

CDR3 protein: CASRLVRLAGGPTDTQYF. The CDR3 nucleotides read TGTGCAAGTCGCTTAGTCCGTCTAGCGGGGGGGCCCACAGATACGCAGTATTTT. The rearrangement uses TRBV12-2 and TRBJ2-3; the tabulated D call, TRBD2, remains unverified against the DNA. TRBV12-2 is a documented pseudogene. The CDR3 sequence is 18 residues long.

The genes are TRBV9 and TRBJ1-2; 8 bases line up with TRBD1. V lost 2 bases to trimming and J lost 0 bases; unmatched junction nucleotides: 3. Germline V CDR1 and CDR2: SGDLS, YYNGEE. The CDR3 runs to 15 residues. In nucleotides, the CDR3 is TGTGCCAGCAGCGTCACAGGGGGGACTAACTATGGCTACACCTTC. It yields the protein CASSVTGGTNYGYTF.

The chain employs TRBV2 and TRBJ1-5; no definite D call. CDR1 is SNHLY and CDR2 is FYNNEI in the germline V gene. The length of the CDR3 is 18 residues. Trimming stripped 1 base from V and 4 bases from J, with 20 bases between. The CDR3 sequence: CASSEGFGESGLNQPQHF. The CDR3 DNA reads as TGTGCCAGCAGTGAAGGCTTTGGGGAGTCGGGCTTGAATCAGCCCCAGCATTTT.

By share, this clone ranks as medium-sized. The DNA for the CDR3 is TGTGCCAGCAGCGGGGGGATAGATGAAAAACTGTTTTTT. Its protein product is CASSGGIDEKLFF. This chain links TRBV2 with TRBJ1-4; the D gene is possibly TRBD1 (5 bases). The CDR3 extends over 13 amino acids. Trimming removed 6 bases from V and 6 bases from J, with 11 bases in between. Germline V gives CDR1 SNHLY, CDR2 FYNNEI.

The chain carries TRBV30 and TRBJ1-5; TRBD1 aligns across 10 bases. The CDR3 length is 13 residues. Trimming cost V 5 bases and J 8 bases; bases outside gene matches: 6. Per germline, CDR1 GTSNPN and CDR2 SVGIG (reference sequence). CDR3 sequence (DNA): TGTGCCTGGGGACAGGGGGTAATTGAGCCCCAGCATTTT. Residues: CAWGQGVIEPQHF.